Listed here are 27 T cell receptor beta chains from one sample, sequenced in a study of blood T cells in healthy people across ages (dated by TCRdb to 2013 to 2016). Library preparation was by 5' RACE. TCRdb shows the sequencer as Illumina HiSeq 2500. A second about 7 to 12 cycle PCR used a sample-barcoded 5' primer and a J-beta primer mix. Starting from the raw public reads, TCRdb applied fastp trimming at Q25, assembled clones with MiXCR and retained in-frame beta chains. Every CDR3 protein is listed once, alongside the most common genes and DNA of its rows. This sample is represented by roughly 2 million distinct CDR3 sequences; about 50% of them were singletons. The leading ten clones occupy around 2.1% of the sample. The material sequenced was blood. These receptors were collected from a woman in her thirties or forties in good health.

The genes are TRBV6-5 and TRBJ2-7; D assignment may be TRBD1 or TRBD2 (5 bases each). The CDR3 covers 16 residues. Germline V lookup: CDR1 MNHEY, CDR2 SVGAGI. Trimming removed 2 bases from V and 4 bases from J, with 18 bases in between. This CDR3 is CASSYAEGPWEYEQYF. In nucleotides, the CDR3 is TGTGCCAGCAGTTACGCCGAGGGACCTTGGGAGTACGAGCAGTACTTC.

This sequence joins TRBV4-1 and TRBJ2-4; D possibly corresponds to TRBD2 (5 bases). Germline assignment: CDR1 MGHRA and CDR2 YSYEKL. This CDR3 spans 18 amino acids. V was shortened by 0 bases and J by 0 bases, with 15 bases between the two germline ends. The CDR3 here is CASSQDVGRALAKNIQYF. The CDR3 DNA reads TGCGCCAGCAGCCAAGATGTCGGGCGGGCCTTAGCCAAAAACATTCAGTACTTC.

The chain has TRBV20-1 and TRBJ2-1, with D tentatively TRBD2 (7 bases). Trimming removed 3 bases at V and 9 bases at J, with 15 bases between. CDR3 length: 13 residues. The germline V gene encodes CDR1 DFQATT and CDR2 SNEGSKA (reference sequence). The CDR3 nucleotides are TGCAGTGCTAGGAGCCAAGGGGGGGGTGAGCAGTTCTTC. Translated, it gives CSARSQGGGEQFF.

This rearrangement joins TRBV11-3 to TRBJ2-1; D may match TRBD1 or TRBD2 (6 bases each). Trimming took off 1 base at V and 8 bases at J, with 21 bases between the two ends. Germline V CDR1 and CDR2: SGHNT, YENEEA. The CDR3 has 17 amino acids. The CDR3 loop reads CASSLARLGGTGDEQFF. The CDR3 DNA reads as TGTGCCAGCAGCTTAGCGAGATTAGGGGGGACGGGAGATGAGCAGTTCTTC.

The rearrangement joins TRBV2 to TRBJ2-3; no reliable D call. The V end lost 4 bases, the J end lost 4 bases, and 9 bases lay between the germline ends. The CDR3 totals 13 residues. The V gene's germline CDR1 is SNHLY and CDR2 FYNNEI. The CDR3 loop reads CASSGNGADTQYF. For the CDR3, the DNA is TGTGCCAGCAGTGGGAATGGGGCAGATACGCAGTATTTT.

This chain links TRBV20-1 with TRBJ2-4, with a possible D match to TRBD1 (5 bases). From germline, CDR1 is DFQATT and CDR2 SNEGSKA (reference sequence). Trimming cost V 1 base and J 7 bases, with 11 bases left between them. There are 13 residues in the CDR3. CDR3 DNA: TGCAGTGCTAGAGGCAGGGCGAACAACATTCAGTACTTC. Translation gives CSARGRANNIQYF.

The table lists this clonotype with a few counts. This chain connects TRBV20-1 to TRBJ1-2; possible D gene TRBD1, 6 bases. With 5 bases removed from V and 8 bases from J, the gap between germline ends came to 9 bases. The CDR3 totals 10 residues. Looked up from germline, CDR1 is DFQATT and CDR2 is SNEGSKA (reference sequence). The CDR3 coding sequence is TGCAGTGCTCCAGGGGTCGGCTACACCTTC. This encodes CSAPGVGYTF.

The rearrangement uses TRBV24-1 and TRBJ1-2; weak D call: TRBD1 (5 bases). Germline lookup yields CDR1 KGHDR and CDR2 SFDVKD. There are 12 residues in the CDR3. Trimming left V 6 bases short and J 8 bases short, with 12 bases between. CDR3: CATSHSRDGYTF. The CDR3 coding sequence is TGTGCCACCAGTCATTCGAGGGACGGCTACACCTTC.

The J gene is TRBJ2-7, the V gene TRBV4-2, with 7 bases identical to TRBD2. The CDR3 totals 16 residues. CDR1 is LGHNA and CDR2 is YNFKEQ in the germline V gene. With V trimmed by 2 bases and J by 3 bases, 10 bases remained unmatched. This CDR3 reads CASSQTVSSGYYEQYF. CDR3 DNA: TGTGCCAGCAGCCAAACGGTTTCTAGCGGATACTACGAGCAGTACTTC.

This sequence joins TRBV18 and TRBJ2-5; D gene uncertain. V was trimmed by 0 bases and J by 3 bases, leaving 8 bases between them. The germline V gene encodes CDR1 KGHSH and CDR2 LQKENI. The CDR3 is 14 amino acids. This chain's CDR3 is CASSPPQLKETQYF. CDR3 coding DNA: TGTGCCAGCTCACCACCGCAGCTCAAAGAGACCCAGTACTTC.

This clonotype came up once. V is TRBV6-2 or TRBV6-3 and J is TRBJ2-1, with D possibly being TRBD2 (7 bases). The CDR3 runs to 18 residues. Trimming removed 5 bases at V and 1 base at J, with 21 bases between. Germline V gene data show CDR1 as MNHEY and CDR2 as SVGEGT. The CDR3 nucleotides are TGTGCCAGCAGTAAAACCTCTGGCGGGGGCCTTTCCTACAATGAGCAGTTCTTC. Its translation is CASSKTSGGGLSYNEQFF.

The gene calls are TRBV3-1 and TRBJ1-2; 7 bases agree with TRBD1. Germline V gene lookup returns CDR1 LGHDT and CDR2 YNNKEL (reference sequence). Unmatched junction bases numbered 15, after V lost 3 bases and J lost 11 bases. The CDR3 runs to 15 residues. DNA of the CDR3: TGTGCCAGCAGCCAGACGAGACAGGGCCGAGAAGGGTACACCTTC. Protein sequence: CASSQTRQGREGYTF.

In regard to this clonotype: The junction differs from germline at one of its ends, possibly a read error. The chain uses TRBV29-1 and TRBJ1-4; D is possibly TRBD1 (5 bases). This CDR3 has 13 amino acids. Germline V gives CDR1 SQVTM, CDR2 ANQGSEA. Here the CDR3 reads CSVGGAGREKPFF. CDR3 DNA sequence: TGCAGCGTGGGAGGGGCAGGACGTGAAAAACCGTTTTTT.

This clonotype was detected a few times. The chain uses TRBV6-5 and TRBJ1-6; D is unclear. CDR1 is MNHEY and CDR2 is SVGAGI in the germline V gene. Trimming pared 7 bases from V and 6 bases from J, leaving 10 bases between. The CDR3 is made up of 13 amino acids. The CDR3 region is CASKRKVNSPLHF. The DNA of the CDR3 is TGTGCCAGCAAAAGAAAAGTTAATTCACCCCTCCACTTT.

The J gene is TRBJ2-6, the V gene TRBV29-1; D remains unclear. V lost 7 bases, J lost 7 bases, and 8 bases lay in between. The CDR3 contains 11 residues. Germline loops: CDR1 SQVTM, CDR2 ANQGSEA. This chain's CDR3 is CSGSKANVLTF. The CDR3 DNA reads as TGCAGCGGCTCTAAAGCCAACGTCCTGACTTTC.

This rearrangement joins TRBV28 to TRBJ2-1; possibly TRBD1 for D (6 bases). The CDR3 loop spans 15 amino acids. The V end lost 6 bases, the J end lost 7 bases, and 19 bases lay between the germline ends. Germline V gene data show CDR1 as MDHEN and CDR2 as SYDVKM. The CDR3 DNA reads TGTGCCAGCAGCCAGACCTCGACAGGAAAGAATGAGCAGTTCTTC. Amino acids: CASSQTSTGKNEQFF.

The chain links TRBV20-1 to TRBJ2-7; TRBD1 is a possible D gene (6 bases). Per germline, CDR1 DFQATT and CDR2 SNEGSKA (reference sequence). V lost 0 bases to trimming and J lost 6 bases, with 9 bases between them. The CDR3 has 12 residues. CDR3 sequence: CSARDLRGEQYF. CDR3 nucleotides: TGCAGTGCTAGAGATCTCAGGGGCGAGCAGTACTTC.

The chain is built from TRBV13 and TRBJ2-5; D is ambiguous. CDR1 and CDR2 (germline): PRHDT, FYEKMQ (reference sequence). The ends were cut back, 2 bases at V and 11 bases at J, with 12 bases in the middle. The CDR3 contains 12 residues. The chain's CDR3 is CASSLSEPVQYF. In DNA form, the CDR3 reads TGTGCCAGCAGCTTATCCGAACCGGTGCAGTACTTC. The complete variable domain, with remaining parts taken from reference TRBV13 and TRBJ2-5, reads AAGVIQSPRHLIKEKRETATLKCYPIPRHDTVYWYQQGPGQDPQFLISFYEKMQSDKGSIPDRFSAQQFSDYHSELNMSSLELGDSALYFCASSLSEPVQYFGPGTRLLVL.

The chain recombines TRBV20-1 with TRBJ1-1, with D maybe TRBD1 (5 bases). The CDR3 sequence is 13 residues long. The ends were cut back, 3 bases at V and 1 base at J, with 9 bases in the middle. Looked up from germline, CDR1 is DFQATT and CDR2 is SNEGSKA (reference sequence). The CDR3 DNA is TGCAGTGCTAGGGGGGGAAAGAACACTGAAGCTTTCTTT. This gives the protein CSARGGKNTEAFF.

This clonotype was seen only a few times. The chain has TRBV7-2 and TRBJ2-3, with D maybe TRBD1 (6 bases). With 0 bases removed from V and 5 bases from J, the gap between germline ends came to 12 bases. Germline V gene sequence: CDR1 SGHTA, CDR2 FQGNSA. This CDR3 has 15 residues. In DNA, the CDR3 is TGTGCCAGCAGCTTAGCTCCGACAGGATTAGATACGCAGTATTTT. This sequence encodes CASSLAPTGLDTQYF.

The rearrangement joins TRBV24-1 to TRBJ1-1; D is uncertain. The CDR3 sequence is 12 residues long. Germline V gene data show CDR1 as KGHDR and CDR2 as SFDVKD. With 9 bases removed from V and 5 bases from J, the gap between germline ends came to 12 bases. Written as DNA, the CDR3 is TGTGCCACCTCTGCAGGTATGACTGAAGCTTTCTTT. As protein: CATSAGMTEAFF.

The count of this clonotype is one. The V and J genes are TRBV20-1 and TRBJ1-5; possibly TRBD1 for D (5 bases). CDR3 length: 14 amino acids. V shed 5 bases and J shed 0 bases, with 11 bases lying between them. Looked up from germline, CDR1 is DFQATT and CDR2 is SNEGSKA (reference sequence). The CDR3 nucleotides are TGCAGTGCTGGGGGACGGGGTAGCAATCAGCCCCAGCATTTT. Residues: CSAGGRGSNQPQHF.

The V gene is TRBV7-9, the J gene TRBJ2-3, with TRBD2 matching 9 bases. The germline CDR1 and CDR2 sequences are SEHNR and FQNEAQ (reference sequence). CDR3 length: 16 amino acids. V shed 1 base and J 2 bases; nucleotides not matched to a gene: 4. CDR3 nucleotides: TGTGCCAGCAGCTTAGAGCTAGCGGGGTACACAGATACGCAGTATTTT. Residues: CASSLELAGYTDTQYF.

The chain couples TRBV2 to TRBJ2-1; D is uncertain. The V end was cut by 9 bases, the J end by 8 bases, with 23 bases between. The CDR3 extends over 15 amino acids. CDR1 SNHLY and CDR2 FYNNEI come from the germline V gene. This chain's CDR3 is CASTVVLAMVDEQFF. CDR3 nucleotides: TGTGCCAGTACAGTAGTCTTAGCTATGGTCGATGAGCAGTTCTTC. The full variable domain, completed using reference TRBV2 and TRBJ2-1, is EPEVTQTPSHQVTQMGQEVILRCVPISNHLYFYWYRQILGQKVEFLVSFYNNEISEKSEIFDDQFSVERPDGSNFTLKIRSTKLEDSAMYFCASTVVLAMVDEQFFGPGTRLTVL.

This clonotype turned up a few times. CDR3 in amino acids: CATSDAPAGGQYF. The CDR3 DNA reads TGTGCCACCAGTGATGCGCCCGCCGGGGGGCAGTACTTC. The chain has TRBV24-1 and TRBJ2-5; 7 bases map to TRBD2. Germline CDR1 KGHDR, CDR2 SFDVKD. J lost 11 bases, V lost 3 bases, and 8 bases had no gene match. The CDR3 loop spans 13 amino acids.

The chain combines TRBV25-1 with TRBJ1-4; 7 positions agree with TRBD1. CDR1 and CDR2 from the germline V gene are MGHDK and SYGVNS. The trim removed 5 bases at V and 8 bases at J, leaving 8 bases unmatched. The CDR3 is 14 amino acids. The CDR3 DNA sequence: TGTGCCAGCAGTATGACAGGGCGGAAAGAAAAACTGTTTTTT. It is translated as CASSMTGRKEKLFF.

This clonotype was detected only a few times. The J gene is TRBJ2-1, the V gene TRBV6-2 or TRBV6-3, with a tentative D call TRBD2 (5 bases). The germline gives CDR1 MNHEY, CDR2 SVGEGT. Trimming removed 8 bases at V and 6 bases at J, with 11 bases between. The CDR3 totals 12 residues. CDR3 sequence reads: CASHRGGNEQFF. The DNA for the CDR3 is TGTGCCAGCCATCGAGGAGGCAATGAGCAGTTCTTC.